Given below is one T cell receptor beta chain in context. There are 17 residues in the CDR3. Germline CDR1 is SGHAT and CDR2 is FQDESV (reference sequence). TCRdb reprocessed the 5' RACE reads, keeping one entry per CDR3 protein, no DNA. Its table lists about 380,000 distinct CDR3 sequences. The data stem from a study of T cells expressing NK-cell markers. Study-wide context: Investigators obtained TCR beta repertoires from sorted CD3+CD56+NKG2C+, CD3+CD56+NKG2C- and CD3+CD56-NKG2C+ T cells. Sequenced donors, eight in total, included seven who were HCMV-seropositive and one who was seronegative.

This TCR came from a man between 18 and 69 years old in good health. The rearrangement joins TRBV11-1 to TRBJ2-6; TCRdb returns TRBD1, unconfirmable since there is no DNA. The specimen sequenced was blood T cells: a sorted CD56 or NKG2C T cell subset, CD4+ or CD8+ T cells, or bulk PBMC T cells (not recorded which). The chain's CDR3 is CASSFQGVGSGANVLTF.